These 15 T cell receptor beta chains came from one sample sequenced in a study of T-cell reconstitution after alpha-beta-depleted transplantation in children. During its preparation, the TCRbeta library received unique molecular identifiers. TCRdb re-called the PCR reads with MiXCR, one entry per CDR3 protein. This table has roughly 300,000 distinct CDR3 sequences, about 9.9% appearing once. The sequenced sample was peripheral blood, obtained 180 days after TCRalphabeta/CD19-depleted stem cell transplant. These receptors all stem from a male patient between 2 and 10 years old who had a stem cell transplant for chronic granulomatous disease, so the T cells may come from the graft donor.

Ten or more counts support this clonotype. The chain has TRBV12-3 or TRBV12-4 and TRBJ2-5; D uncertain. The CDR3 runs to 12 residues. V dropped 3 bases and J dropped 1 base, with 3 bases sitting between them. The CDR3: CASSFLQETQYF. The CDR3 nucleotides read TGTGCCAGCAGTTTCCTCCAAGAGACCCAGTACTTC.

This clonotype was found many times. The chain couples TRBV20-1 to TRBJ2-1, with a possible D match to TRBD2 (6 bases). V was trimmed by 0 bases and J by 16 bases, leaving 10 bases between them. The CDR3 contains 10 residues. Germline CDR1 is DFQATT and CDR2 is SNEGSKA (reference sequence). Written as DNA, the CDR3 is TGCAGTGCTAGAGAAGCCGGGACTTTCTTC. This encodes CSAREAGTFF.

This clonotype has a count of ten or more. The chain recombines TRBV5-1 with TRBJ2-1; D is possibly TRBD1 (8 bases). The CDR3 sequence is 15 residues long. V was trimmed by 0 bases and J by 7 bases, leaving 14 bases between them. Germline V CDR1 and CDR2: SGHRS, YFSETQ. This CDR3 reads CASSLGPQGGNEQFF. The CDR3 DNA is TGCGCCAGCAGCTTGGGCCCACAGGGGGGGAATGAGCAGTTCTTC.

This chain connects TRBV5-1 to TRBJ2-7; 7 nucleotides agree with TRBD2. This CDR3 contains 15 residues. The V and J ends lost 0 bases and 3 bases, in that order; junction bases with no gene match: 6. CDR1 and CDR2 from the germline V gene are SGHRS and YFSETQ. CDR3 sequence (DNA): TGCGCCAGCAGCTTGGTGGGGGAGGGATACTACGAGCAGTACTTC. Translated: CASSLVGEGYYEQYF.

This clonotype was seen at least ten times. This rearrangement joins TRBV12-3 or TRBV12-4 to TRBJ2-5; 7 nucleotides match TRBD2. Unmatched junction bases numbered 12, after V lost 5 bases and J lost 9 bases. The CDR3 loop spans 14 amino acids. Here the CDR3 DNA reads TGTGCCAGCAGTGGGGACTACCCGAGGTCGGCCCAGTACTTC. Protein: CASSGDYPRSAQYF.

This clonotype came up many times. The chain recombines TRBV12-3 or TRBV12-4 with TRBJ2-7; maybe TRBD1 (5 bases). V was pared by 4 bases and J by 3 bases, with 10 bases between. CDR3 length: 13 amino acids. The CDR3 reads CASSSQAYYEQYF. CDR3 bases: TGTGCCAGCAGTTCACAGGCGTACTACGAGCAGTACTTC.

This clonotype appeared many times. The V and J genes are TRBV18 and TRBJ2-5, with 10 bases fitting TRBD1. The germline CDR1 and CDR2 sequences are KGHSH and LQKENI. The V and J ends lost 3 bases and 5 bases, in that order; junction bases with no gene match: 3. The CDR3 is 14 residues long. In DNA form, the CDR3 reads TGTGCCAGCTCACCGGGACAGGGGAAGGAGACCCAGTACTTC. It yields the protein CASSPGQGKETQYF. Full variable domain (rest looked up from reference TRBV18 and TRBJ2-5): NAGVMQNPRHLVRRRGQEARLRCSPMKGHSHVYWYRQLPEEGLKFMVYLQKENIIDESGMPKERFSAEFPKEGPSILRIQQVVRGDSAAYFCASSPGQGKETQYFGPGTRLLVL.

This clonotype was seen many times. This chain connects TRBV11-2 to TRBJ2-7; unclear D gene. V dropped 1 base and J dropped 7 bases, with 14 bases sitting between them. The CDR3 extends over 14 amino acids. Germline V gives CDR1 SGHAT, CDR2 FQNNGV. CDR3 in DNA: TGTGCCAGCAGCTTAGTGGGTACCTTAGGTGAGCAGTACTTC. Its translation is CASSLVGTLGEQYF.

This clonotype has a handful of counts. The V and J genes are TRBV11-2 and TRBJ1-5; D uncertain. The V end lost 4 bases, the J end lost 0 bases, and 19 bases lay between the germline ends. Germline V gene lookup returns CDR1 SGHAT and CDR2 FQNNGV. This CDR3 spans 18 amino acids. Written as DNA, the CDR3 is TGTGCCAGCAGCTATAGACCCTACGACGGCTATAGCAATCAGCCCCAGCATTTT. Translated: CASSYRPYDGYSNQPQHF.

This clonotype appeared many times. The chain employs TRBV20-1 and TRBJ2-1; D not certain. Germline loops: CDR1 DFQATT, CDR2 SNEGSKA (reference sequence). V was shortened by 5 bases and J by 0 bases, with 8 bases between the two germline ends. The CDR3 loop spans 13 amino acids. The CDR3 is CSAESGSYNEQFF. CDR3 in DNA: TGCAGTGCTGAATCGGGCTCCTACAATGAGCAGTTCTTC.

This clonotype showed up many times. The chain uses TRBV5-1 and TRBJ1-1; 7 bases match TRBD1. The V gene end was trimmed by 2 bases and the J gene end by 4 bases; junction bases not matched to a gene: 8. The CDR3 covers 15 residues. Germline CDR1 is SGHRS and CDR2 is YFSETQ. The CDR3 region is CASSFSQGTSTEAFF. In DNA, the CDR3 is TGCGCCAGCAGCTTCTCACAGGGGACGAGCACTGAAGCTTTCTTT.

This clonotype has at least ten counts. CDR3 sequence (DNA): TGTGCCAGCAGCTTCCCACAGGGAGGGACCAACACTGAAGCTTTCTTT. It codes for CASSFPQGGTNTEAFF. The chain carries TRBV11-2 and TRBJ1-1; weak D call: TRBD1 (6 bases). This CDR3 is 16 amino acids long. Germline-derived CDR1 and CDR2 are SGHAT and FQNNGV. V was cut by 3 bases and J by 2 bases, with 16 bases left in between.

This clonotype was observed at least ten times. The chain joins TRBV20-1 to TRBJ1-2; D is unresolved. Trimming removed 2 bases from V and 1 base from J, with 11 bases in between. Germline CDR1 reads DFQATT; CDR2 reads SNEGSKA (reference sequence). The CDR3 is 14 amino acids. As DNA, the CDR3 is TGCAGTGCTAGAACTGACACACATAACTATGGCTACACCTTC. It is translated as CSARTDTHNYGYTF.

This clonotype was seen ten or more times. J is TRBJ1-1 and V is TRBV5-1; TRBD1 might be the D (5 bases). Trimming removed 0 bases from V and 5 bases from J, with 11 bases in between. CDR3 length: 14 amino acids. Germline CDR1 SGHRS, CDR2 YFSETQ. The CDR3 region has the DNA TGCGCCAGCAGCTTGGAGGGACCGGGGACTGAAGCTTTCTTT. Residues: CASSLEGPGTEAFF.

The rearrangement links TRBV5-1 to TRBJ2-1, with 8 bases identical to TRBD2. CDR3 length equals 20 residues. Germline CDR1 is SGHRS and CDR2 is YFSETQ. The J segment lost 8 bases and the V segment lost 2 bases, leaving 24 bases of the junction unmatched. This CDR3 reads CASSFGTKVPSGSDWDEQFF. CDR3 bases: TGCGCCAGCAGCTTTGGGACTAAAGTGCCTAGCGGGTCTGATTGGGATGAGCAGTTCTTC. The variable domain in full, completed from reference TRBV5-1 and TRBJ2-1, reads KAGVTQTPRYLIKTRGQQVTLSCSPISGHRSVSWYQQTPGQGLQFLFEYFSETQRNKGNFPGRFSGRQFSNSRSEMNVSTLELGDSALYLCASSFGTKVPSGSDWDEQFFGPGTRLTVL.